The rows below give T cell receptor beta chains drawn from one sample of a study of post-analysis software for immune sequencing data. TCRdb passed the PCR reads through MiXCR, listing each CDR3 protein once. The sample contains roughly 580,000 distinct CDR3 sequences, 44% of which appear only once. The sample consisted of blood. The origin of the receptors is a girl under 18 with multiple sclerosis. Both conserved end residues are part of each CDR3. D genes are given only for firm matches. Rows may omit the clone size; those that give it use once, few, many or a size class.

CDR3aa: CASSVAPGEAFF; CDR3nt: TGTGCCAGCAGCGTAGCCCCAGGGGAAGCTTTCTTT; v_gene: TRBV9; j_gene: TRBJ1-1; len: 12; abundance: NA; d_gene: NA
CDR3aa: CSASGSVTYNEQFF; CDR3nt: TGCAGTGCTAGCGGGAGTGTGACCTACAATGAGCAGTTCTTC; v_gene: TRBV20-1; j_gene: TRBJ2-1; len: 14; abundance: NA; d_gene: NA
CDR3aa: CASSFWTGDQPQHF; CDR3nt: TGTGCCAGCAGCTTCTGGACAGGGGATCAGCCCCAGCATTTT; v_gene: TRBV7-2; j_gene: TRBJ1-5; len: 14; abundance: NA; d_gene: TRBD1
CDR3aa: CSATSKDVHEQYF; CDR3nt: TGCAGTGCCACATCTAAGGACGTCCACGAGCAGTACTTC; v_gene: TRBV20-1; j_gene: TRBJ2-7; len: 13; abundance: NA; d_gene: NA
CDR3aa: CASSPLAHPLAVRETQYF; CDR3nt: TGTGCCAGCAGTCCCCTGGCCCATCCCCTAGCGGTCCGGGAGACCCAGTACTTC; v_gene: TRBV12-3/TRBV12-4; j_gene: TRBJ2-5; len: 18; abundance: few; d_gene: TRBD2
CDR3aa: CASSLKPGQRSYEQYF; CDR3nt: TGTGCCAGCAGCCTAAAGCCGGGACAGAGATCCTACGAGCAGTACTTC; v_gene: TRBV7-3; j_gene: TRBJ2-7; len: 16; abundance: few; d_gene: TRBD1
CDR3aa: CASSPPGGRTDTQYF; CDR3nt: TGCGCCAGCAGCCCGCCAGGGGGCCGCACAGATACGCAGTATTTT; v_gene: TRBV5-1; j_gene: TRBJ2-3; len: 15; abundance: once; d_gene: TRBD1
CDR3aa: CASSQGGLAGNEQFF; CDR3nt: TGCGCCAGCAGCCAAGGGGGACTAGCGGGAAATGAGCAGTTCTTC; v_gene: TRBV4-1; j_gene: TRBJ2-1; len: 15; abundance: few; d_gene: TRBD2
CDR3aa: CASSYRQSQETQYF; CDR3nt: TGCGCCAGCAGCTACAGACAGAGCCAAGAGACCCAGTACTTC; v_gene: TRBV5-1; j_gene: TRBJ2-5; len: 14; abundance: NA; d_gene: NA
CDR3aa: CASSDSRGPGDGYTF; CDR3nt: TGTGCCAGCAGTGACTCGAGGGGTCCAGGGGATGGCTACACCTTC; v_gene: TRBV6-4; j_gene: TRBJ1-2; len: 15; abundance: NA; d_gene: NA
CDR3aa: CASTQGLVAHEQYF; CDR3nt: TGTGCCAGCACCCAGGGACTAGTCGCCCACGAGCAGTACTTC; v_gene: TRBV12-3/TRBV12-4; j_gene: TRBJ2-7; len: 14; abundance: few; d_gene: TRBD2
CDR3aa: CASSYLGLAGRETQYF; CDR3nt: TGTGCCAGCAGTTATTTAGGGTTAGCGGGTAGGGAGACCCAGTACTTC; v_gene: TRBV12-3/TRBV12-4; j_gene: TRBJ2-5; len: 16; abundance: few; d_gene: TRBD2
CDR3aa: CASSQEGQGANEQFF; CDR3nt: TGTGCCAGCAGCCAAGAGGGACAGGGGGCGAATGAGCAGTTCTTC; v_gene: TRBV4-2; j_gene: TRBJ2-1; len: 15; abundance: many; d_gene: TRBD1
CDR3aa: CASSWSQMTYGYTF; CDR3nt: TGCGCCAGCAGCTGGAGCCAGATGACCTATGGCTACACCTTC; v_gene: TRBV5-1; j_gene: TRBJ1-2; len: 14; abundance: NA; d_gene: NA
CDR3aa: CASSTGAYEQYF; CDR3nt: TGTGCCAGCAGCACAGGGGCCTACGAGCAGTACTTC; v_gene: TRBV7-9; j_gene: TRBJ2-7; len: 12; abundance: NA; d_gene: TRBD1
CDR3aa: CASSLRQHQPQHF; CDR3nt: TGTGCCAGCAGTTTACGACAGCATCAGCCCCAGCATTTT; v_gene: TRBV12-3/TRBV12-4; j_gene: TRBJ1-5; len: 13; abundance: NA; d_gene: NA
CDR3aa: CSVEDQGTEAFF; CDR3nt: TGCAGCGTTGAAGACCAGGGGACTGAAGCTTTCTTT; v_gene: TRBV29-1; j_gene: TRBJ1-1; len: 12; abundance: NA; d_gene: NA
CDR3aa: CASSLAPEKGDNEQFF; CDR3nt: TGTGCCAGCAGCTTAGCCCCAGAAAAGGGGGACAATGAGCAGTTCTTC; v_gene: TRBV7-2; j_gene: TRBJ2-1; len: 16; abundance: few; d_gene: NA
CDR3aa: CASSHETGDEQYF; CDR3nt: TGTGCCAGCAGCCACGAGACAGGGGACGAGCAGTACTTC; v_gene: TRBV3-1; j_gene: TRBJ2-7; len: 13; abundance: NA; d_gene: TRBD1
CDR3aa: CASSQPGGPEAFF; CDR3nt: TGCGCCAGCAGCCAACCAGGGGGCCCCGAAGCTTTCTTT; v_gene: TRBV4-1; j_gene: TRBJ1-1; len: 13; abundance: NA; d_gene: TRBD1
CDR3aa: CASTPGQSGYEQYF; CDR3nt: TGTGCCAGCACCCCTGGGCAGAGTGGATACGAGCAGTACTTC; v_gene: TRBV12-3/TRBV12-4; j_gene: TRBJ2-7; len: 14; abundance: NA; d_gene: NA
CDR3aa: CSVEEWASRYNEQFF; CDR3nt: TGCAGCGTTGAAGAGTGGGCTAGCAGATACAATGAGCAGTTCTTC; v_gene: TRBV29-1; j_gene: TRBJ2-1; len: 15; abundance: many; d_gene: NA
CDR3aa: CASSNRGRVKETQYF; CDR3nt: TGTGCCAGCAGCAACCGCGGAAGGGTAAAAGAGACCCAGTACTTC; v_gene: TRBV9; j_gene: TRBJ2-5; len: 15; abundance: once; d_gene: NA
CDR3aa: CASTDPQRGADSEQFF; CDR3nt: TGTGCCAGCACCGATCCTCAAAGGGGGGCTGACAGTGAGCAGTTCTTC; v_gene: TRBV12-3/TRBV12-4; j_gene: TRBJ2-1; len: 16; abundance: NA; d_gene: NA
CDR3aa: CASSQDLTSGGRNIQYF; CDR3nt: TGCGCCAGCAGCCAAGACCTTACTAGCGGGGGTAGAAACATTCAGTACTTC; v_gene: TRBV4-1; j_gene: TRBJ2-4; len: 17; abundance: NA; d_gene: TRBD2
CDR3aa: CASTLQGLNEQYF; CDR3nt: TGTGCCAGCACGCTACAGGGTCTCAACGAGCAGTACTTC; v_gene: TRBV12-3/TRBV12-4; j_gene: TRBJ2-7; len: 13; abundance: NA; d_gene: NA
CDR3aa: CASSSNLQGTRYGYTF; CDR3nt: TGTGCCAGCAGTTCAAATTTACAGGGAACGAGATATGGCTACACCTTC; v_gene: TRBV12-3/TRBV12-4; j_gene: TRBJ1-2; len: 16; abundance: NA; d_gene: NA
CDR3aa: CASSPYLGDYEQYF; CDR3nt: TGTGCCAGCAGTCCATATTTAGGTGACTACGAGCAGTACTTC; v_gene: TRBV12-3/TRBV12-4; j_gene: TRBJ2-7; len: 14; abundance: few; d_gene: NA
CDR3aa: CASSATSGGAYNEQYF; CDR3nt: TGCGCCAGCAGCGCGACTAGCGGGGGGGCCTACAATGAGCAGTACTTC; v_gene: TRBV5-1; j_gene: TRBJ2-5; len: 16; abundance: NA; d_gene: TRBD2
CDR3aa: CASSFNRAEQYF; CDR3nt: TGCGCCAGCAGCTTTAACAGGGCCGAGCAGTACTTC; v_gene: TRBV5-1; j_gene: TRBJ2-7; len: 12; abundance: NA; d_gene: NA
CDR3aa: CAISESDRGDEQFF; CDR3nt: TGTGCCATCAGTGAGTCGGACAGGGGTGATGAGCAGTTCTTC; v_gene: TRBV10-3; j_gene: TRBJ2-1; len: 14; abundance: few; d_gene: TRBD1
CDR3aa: CASSLPSGGFQETQYF; CDR3nt: TGCGCCAGCAGCTTGCCTAGCGGGGGGTTCCAAGAGACCCAGTACTTC; v_gene: TRBV5-1; j_gene: TRBJ2-5; len: 16; abundance: few; d_gene: TRBD2
CDR3aa: CAISSSGLAGDRRSVETQYF; CDR3nt: TGTGCCATCAGTTCCTCGGGACTAGCGGGAGATAGGCGTTCGGTGGAGACCCAGTACTTC; v_gene: TRBV10-3; j_gene: TRBJ2-5; len: 20; abundance: NA; d_gene: TRBD2
CDR3aa: CASRLVGQGISEQFF; CDR3nt: TGTGCCAGCAGGTTAGTGGGACAGGGGATAAGCGAGCAGTTCTTC; v_gene: TRBV12-3/TRBV12-4; j_gene: TRBJ2-1; len: 15; abundance: once; d_gene: TRBD1
CDR3aa: CASSVESGRTDTQYF; CDR3nt: TGTGCCAGCAGCGTGGAGTCGGGCCGCACAGATACGCAGTATTTT; v_gene: TRBV9; j_gene: TRBJ2-3; len: 15; abundance: once; d_gene: NA
CDR3aa: CAISDRKARVRTDTQYF; CDR3nt: TGTGCCATCAGTGACCGGAAGGCGAGGGTCCGCACAGATACGCAGTATTTT; v_gene: TRBV10-3; j_gene: TRBJ2-3; len: 17; abundance: NA; d_gene: NA
CDR3aa: CASSLQVPGRETQYF; CDR3nt: TGCGCCAGCAGCTTACAGGTCCCCGGTAGAGAGACCCAGTACTTC; v_gene: TRBV5-1; j_gene: TRBJ2-5; len: 15; abundance: NA; d_gene: NA
CDR3aa: CASSVSSGGAGEQFF; CDR3nt: TGTGCCAGCAGCGTATCTAGCGGGGGGGCAGGGGAGCAGTTCTTC; v_gene: TRBV7-6; j_gene: TRBJ2-1; len: 15; abundance: NA; d_gene: TRBD2
CDR3aa: CSAPGTGSSYNEQFF; CDR3nt: TGCAGCGCCCCCGGGACGGGGAGCTCCTACAATGAGCAGTTCTTC; v_gene: TRBV29-1; j_gene: TRBJ2-1; len: 15; abundance: NA; d_gene: NA
CDR3aa: CASSQSGRTDTQYF; CDR3nt: TGTGCCAGCAGCCAAAGCGGTCGCACAGATACGCAGTATTTT; v_gene: TRBV3-1; j_gene: TRBJ2-3; len: 14; abundance: NA; d_gene: NA